This TCR beta chain was recovered during a study of shared clonotypes between healthy human individuals. Generated by immunoSEQ multiplex PCR, the TCRdb table keeps only in-frame clones and is missing some. This sample has millions of clones, with about 95% found just once. Between the trimmed V and J ends, which lost 3 bases and 0 bases, there was a span of 12 bases. This CDR3 has 16 residues. Germline V gives CDR1 MNHNS, CDR2 SASEGT. This sequence joins TRBV6-1 and TRBJ1-3; D not certain. Sample: naive CD4+ T cells sorted from blood. Subset given: CD45RA+ positively selected. The source of this sequence is a man younger than 30 in good health. The CDR3 spells CASSDPDLSSGNTIYF. CDR3 nucleotide sequence: TGTGCCAGCAGTGACCCCGACCTTTCCTCTGGAAACACCATATATTTT.